Relative to its sample, the clone carrying this T cell receptor beta chain is medium-sized. What it binds is unknown. This sample stems from a study of T cell repertoires in aging, cancer and after chemotherapy. On the study more broadly: Six age groups, ranging from 30 or younger to 70 or older, included the donors. Some 9.4 million TCR reads made up the full dataset. Healthy donor repertoires were recorded over several months to years and showed clear clonal overlap.

The template was genomic DNA from peripheral blood, not RNA. TRB rearrangements spanning V, D and J were amplified using mixed TRB-A/B primers. From the multiplex PCR reads, TCRdb called clonotypes with MiXCR, one entry per CDR3 protein. Of about 12,000 distinct CDR3 sequences detected, 30% to 35% appear once; the ten largest clones hold 10%. The CDR3 sequence is 14 residues long. The V end lost 1 base, the J end lost 10 bases, and 11 bases lay between the germline ends. Study findings and constraints: In healthy donors, age-related TCR diversity loss mainly reflected lost richness.

The rearrangement uses TRBV12-3 or TRBV12-4 and TRBJ1-6; no definite D call. Sequenced: blood. The sequence came from a human donor in good health. The donor label of this sample is uncertain. The CDR3 nucleotides are TGTGCCAGCAGTTTAGTTGAGGTGGGATCACCCCTCCACTTT. Translated, it gives CASSLVEVGSPLHF.